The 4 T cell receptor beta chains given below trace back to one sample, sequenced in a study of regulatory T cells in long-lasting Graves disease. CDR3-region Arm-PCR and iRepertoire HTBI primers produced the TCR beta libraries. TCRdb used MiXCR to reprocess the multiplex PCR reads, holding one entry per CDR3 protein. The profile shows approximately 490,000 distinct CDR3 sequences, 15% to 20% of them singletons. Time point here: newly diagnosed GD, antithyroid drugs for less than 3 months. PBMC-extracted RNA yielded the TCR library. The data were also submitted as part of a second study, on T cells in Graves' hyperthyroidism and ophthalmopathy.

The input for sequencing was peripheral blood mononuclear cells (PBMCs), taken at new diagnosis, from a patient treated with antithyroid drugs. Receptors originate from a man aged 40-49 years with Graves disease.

CDR3 region: CATSRDRASNTGELFF. The DNA of the CDR3 is TGTGCCACCAGCAGAGATCGAGCCTCGAACACCGGGGAGCTGTTTTTT. This chain uses TRBV15 with TRBJ2-2, with no clear D. V gave up 0 bases and J gave up 0 bases, with 8 bases separating them. The V gene's germline CDR1 is LNHNV and CDR2 YYDKDF (reference sequence). CDR3 length equals 16 residues.

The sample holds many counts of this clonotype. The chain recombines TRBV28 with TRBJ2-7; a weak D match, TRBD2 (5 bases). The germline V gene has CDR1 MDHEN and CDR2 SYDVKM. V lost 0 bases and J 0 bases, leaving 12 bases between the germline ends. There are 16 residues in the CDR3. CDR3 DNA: TGTGCCAGCAGTTTATGGAGGCTAGCTAGCTCCTACGAGCAGTACTTC. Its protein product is CASSLWRLASSYEQYF.

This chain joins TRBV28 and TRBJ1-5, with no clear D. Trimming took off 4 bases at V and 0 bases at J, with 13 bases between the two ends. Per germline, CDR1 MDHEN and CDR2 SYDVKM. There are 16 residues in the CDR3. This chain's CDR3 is CASSSPLGDSNQPQHF. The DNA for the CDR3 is TGTGCCAGCAGTTCACCTCTTGGAGATAGCAATCAGCCCCAGCATTTT.

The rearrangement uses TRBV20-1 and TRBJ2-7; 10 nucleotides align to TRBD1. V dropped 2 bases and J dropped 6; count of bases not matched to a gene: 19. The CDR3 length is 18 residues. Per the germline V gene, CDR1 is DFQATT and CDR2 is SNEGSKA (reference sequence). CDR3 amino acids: CSARPLLIPGQGRVEQYF. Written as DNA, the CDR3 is TGCAGTGCTAGACCCCTCCTTATCCCGGGACAGGGGAGGGTCGAGCAGTACTTC.